This T cell receptor beta chain derives from a study of OX40 agonist ivuxolimab in advanced cancers. Study at large: Patients were treated with ivuxolimab, an agonistic anti-OX40 (CD134) antibody. Three patients, one with hepatocellular carcinoma and two with cutaneous melanoma, responded partially.

To note about this clone: As yet, its antigen is unknown.

Using immunoSEQ multiplex PCR, the repertoire was profiled, and TCRdb retains in-frame clones only, with some absent. The sample lists 50,000 to 70,000 clones; around 86% were seen once. Germline CDR1 reads SGHDT; CDR2 reads YYEEEE. This CDR3 has 15 amino acids. The V and J ends lost 0 bases and 11 bases respectively, with 21 bases between them. Findings of the study overall: The authors also found low normalized T-cell clonal expansion in some nonresponders.

Sequences were derived from CD4+ or CD8+ T cells sorted from blood, sampled in a trial of the OX40 agonist ivuxolimab. The chain couples TRBV5-6 to TRBJ2-7; D gene uncertain. This clonotype was sampled from an adult with an advanced solid tumor such as melanoma, head and neck, liver or kidney cancer. The CDR3 is CASSLGLVTTILKYF. The CDR3 DNA reads as TGTGCCAGCAGCTTGGGTTTAGTGACAACCATTTTAAAGTACTTC. Using reference TRBV5-6 and TRBJ2-7 for the parts outside the CDR3, the full variable domain is DAGVTQSPTHLIKTRGQQVTLRCSPKSGHDTVSWYQQALGQGPQFIFQYYEEEERQRGNFPDRFSGHQFPNYSSELNVNALLLGDSALYLCASSLGLVTTILKYFGPGTRLTVT.